These 3 T cell receptor beta chains share one sample of origin, sequenced in a study of T cell repertoires in cytomegalovirus infection. A single record per CDR3 protein comes from TCRdb applying MiXCR to the reads. The sample has under 200,000 distinct CDR3 sequences, less than 9.5% seen once. Sample: PBMCs. The receptor source for this set is a human donor in good health (CMV status not recorded). Some clones in this sample may be carry-over from other donors' samples.

This clonotype was seen repeatedly, ten times or more. This sequence joins TRBV25-1 and TRBJ2-7; 7 bases map to TRBD1. This CDR3 has 15 residues. Germline V gene sequence: CDR1 MGHDK, CDR2 SYGVNS. J gave up 2 bases and V 8 bases, and 12 bases lay outside the gene matches. The CDR3 DNA sequence: TGTGCCAGCCGCGAAGCAGGGGGACCAACCTACGAGCAGTACTTC. Amino acid sequence: CASREAGGPTYEQYF.

This clonotype was counted a few times. The genes are TRBV6-5 and TRBJ1-1, with TRBD1 matching over 10 bases. The germline CDR1 and CDR2 sequences are MNHEY and SVGAGI. The J segment lost 5 bases and the V segment lost 2 bases, leaving 2 bases of the junction unmatched. The CDR3 has 14 residues. CDR3 bases: TGTGCCAGCAGTTACGGGACAGGGGTAACTGAAGCTTTCTTT. Its protein product is CASSYGTGVTEAFF.

The table lists this clonotype with many counts. The chain recombines TRBV5-6 with TRBJ1-1, with a tentative D call TRBD1 (6 bases). Germline lookup yields CDR1 SGHDT and CDR2 YYEEEE. The CDR3 has 15 amino acids. Trimming left V 5 bases short and J 1 base short, with 15 bases between. The CDR3 sequence: CASRGYGQTNTEAFF. CDR3 DNA sequence: TGTGCCAGCAGGGGGTATGGACAGACGAACACTGAAGCTTTCTTT.